This paragraph covers one T cell receptor beta chain sequence. Its antigen is not yet known. The record has no base qualities; no much larger clone is one base away. What the treatment or condition label conveys for this sample: live attenuated yellow fever vaccine strain. At each blood-draw timepoint, two biological replicates of bulk PBMCs were obtained. PBMCs were isolated from peripheral blood using a standard Ficoll-Paque protocol. TriZol was used to extract RNA from bulk PBMCs, CD4 and CD8 fractions, and dextramer-positive and dextramer-negative fractions. This sample is drawn from a study of T cells after yellow fever vaccination (dated by TCRdb to the late 2010s). About the full investigation: The SMART-Seq v4 Ultra Low Input RNA kit was used to prepare libraries from fractions with low cell numbers. To follow T-cell clones before and after both primary and booster YFV17D yellow fever vaccination, bulk TCR alpha and beta repertoires underwent longitudinal sequencing. Two healthy male donors made up the cohort, one aged 18 to 29 years and the other aged 30 to 40 years. Blood samples were taken at several timepoints before and after primary and secondary immunization, and bulk PBMC replicates and cell subsets were isolated. What the work shows at the level of the full study, not this receptor alone: A small fraction of clonotypes showed up in both the CD4 and CD8 compartments, probably as a result of convergent recombination. The study included only two donors, which limits how far the findings can be generalized. Computational filtering was needed because FACS-sorted repertoires could contain abundant contaminating clonotypes from the bulk population. After the booster, most of the clones that had expanded following primary vaccination were detected again (approximately 96% of CD4 and 85% to 90% of CD8), which suggests that memory was broadly maintained. Compared with the primary T-cell response, the secondary T-cell response was faster but weaker, reaching its peak on day 5 rather than on day 15.

TCR cDNA was made using 5'RACE template switching, a step that added a universal primer site and unique molecular identifiers. Priming for cDNA synthesis came from both the TCR alpha and TCR beta constant segments. Two PCR steps were used to amplify libraries, with sample barcodes and sequencing adapters being added in the second step. Libraries were sequenced on Illumina HiSeq 2500 (2x100 bp) or NovaSeq (2x150 bp). The authors' pipeline ran thus. MIGEC was used to demultiplex reads and collapse the reads into UMI consensus sequences, and MiXCR was used for V(D)J alignment. Vaccine-responding clonotypes were identified with edgeR using replicate PBMC samples, with FDR below 0.01 and a log2 fold change above 5 up to day 15 being required. Each bulk clonotype received a CD4 or CD8 identity based on whether the sequenced CD4 or CD8 repertoire contained that clonotype at higher abundance. In-frame beta chains were kept once TCRdb had trimmed the public reads at Q25 with fastp and called clones with MiXCR. Entries that share a CDR3 protein sequence are merged under the most common genes and DNA. The V and J calls here are based on TCRdb, not the publication. The sample table contains around 530,000 distinct CDR3 sequences; only one count was recorded for around a sixth of them. Roughly 17% of the sample is taken by the ten largest.

Looking up the germline V gene yields CDR1 SGHRS and CDR2 YFSETQ. After removal of 2 bases from V and 4 bases from J, the junction retains 5 bases not matched to a gene. Including cysteine and phenylalanine, the CDR3 has 15 amino acids. The CDR3 DNA has 45 bases and is translated from base 1. The material sequenced was PBMCs, taken about 5 days after the first yellow fever vaccination. The chain uses TRBV5-1 and TRBJ2-3, and TRBD2 matches 9 of the central bases. The receptor's source is a man aged 18-30 years who received the YFV17D yellow fever vaccine. This receptor carries the CDR3 CASSFSQRGADTQYF. The DNA reads TGCGCCAGCAGCTTCAGCCAGCGGGGGGCAGATACGCAGTATTTT.